The 8 T cell receptor beta chains below all came from one sample that was sequenced in a study of shared clonotypes between healthy human individuals. CD45RO-negative cells were positively selected for CCR7, leaving out terminally differentiated effector memory CD45RA+ cells. Assay: immunoSEQ multiplex PCR; the TCRdb copy retains only in-frame clones and omits some. This table has around 2,000,000 clones, about 95% appearing once. Sequenced: naive CD8+ T cells sorted from blood. These receptors all stem from a man between 18 and 35 years old in good health.

The gene calls are TRBV5-6 and TRBJ2-7, with 8 bases lining up with TRBD1. V shed 4 bases and J 4 bases; nucleotides not matched to a gene: 7. Per the germline V gene, CDR1 is SGHDT and CDR2 is YYEEEE. The CDR3 is made up of 14 amino acids. The chain's CDR3 is CASSTRTGRYEQYF. DNA of the CDR3: TGTGCCAGCAGCACCAGGACAGGGAGGTACGAGCAGTACTTC.

The chain couples TRBV19 to TRBJ2-1; D is uncertain. Trimming stripped 4 bases from V and 10 bases from J, with 11 bases between. This CDR3 is 12 amino acids long. The germline CDR1 and CDR2 sequences are LNHDA and SQIVND (reference sequence). The DNA of the CDR3 is TGTGCCAGTAGTAGCCTTAGTTACGAGCAGTTCTTC. Its translation is CASSSLSYEQFF.

J is TRBJ2-3 and V is TRBV28; tentatively, D is TRBD1 (6 bases). This CDR3 contains 14 residues. Trimming cost V 4 bases and J 2 bases, with 10 bases left between them. Germline loops: CDR1 MDHEN, CDR2 SYDVKM. In DNA, the CDR3 is TGTGCCAGCAGTTCAACAGGGACCACAGATACGCAGTATTTT. Protein sequence: CASSSTGTTDTQYF.

This clone was found a few times. The chain combines TRBV7-9 with TRBJ2-7; 10 nucleotides line up with TRBD2. The germline V gene has CDR1 SEHNR and CDR2 FQNEAQ (reference sequence). The CDR3 runs 14 residues. J gave up 2 bases and V 5 bases, and 3 bases lay outside the gene matches. Written as DNA, the CDR3 is TGTGCCAGCAGCACAAGCGGGAGGGCCTACGAGCAGTACTTC. Translated: CASSTSGRAYEQYF.

In the case of this clone: The identical CDR3 is also encoded by other nucleotide sequences in the sample. This chain links TRBV27 with TRBJ2-7, with 8 positions matching TRBD1. CDR1 is MNHEY, CDR2 SMNVEV, per germline (reference sequence). The CDR3 length is 14 residues. The trim removed 6 bases at V and 3 bases at J, leaving 7 bases unmatched. This chain's CDR3 is CASSFGTGYYEQYF. CDR3 nucleotide sequence: TGTGCCAGCAGCTTCGGGACAGGATACTACGAGCAGTACTTC.

The CDR3, as DNA: TGCGCCAGCAGCCAAGATGGGGCAGGGGGCAACGAGCAGTACTTC. It specifies CASSQDGAGGNEQYF. This chain uses TRBV4-3 with TRBJ2-7; the match to TRBD1 covers 8 bases. Germline values: CDR1 LGHNA, CDR2 YSLEER. V lost 0 bases, J lost 5 bases, and 6 bases stayed unmatched. CDR3 length: 15 residues.

The J gene is TRBJ1-1, the V gene TRBV30; TRBD1 is a possible D gene (6 bases). The V end was cut by 6 bases, the J end by 2 bases, with 16 bases between. The CDR3 loop spans 14 amino acids. Germline lookup yields CDR1 GTSNPN and CDR2 SVGIG (reference sequence). The CDR3 loop is CACSGHHDNTEAFF. DNA of the CDR3: TGTGCCTGTTCGGGACACCATGACAACACTGAAGCTTTCTTT. Full variable domain (outside the CDR3, taken from reference TRBV30 and TRBJ1-1): SQTIHQWPATLVQPVGSPLSLECTVEGTSNPNLYWYRQAAGRGLQLLFYSVGIGQISSEVPQNLSASRPQDRQFILSSKKLLLSDSGFYLCACSGHHDNTEAFFGQGTRLTVV.

The chain employs TRBV5-1 and TRBJ1-4, with D hard to call. V lost 0 bases and J lost 8, with 5 bases in between. The CDR3 loop spans 12 amino acids. The germline CDR1 and CDR2 sequences are SGHRS and YFSETQ. CDR3 bases: TGCGCCAGCAGCTTGGATGCGGAAAAACTGTTTTTT. Its protein is CASSLDAEKLFF.